Below are 11 T cell receptor beta chains sequenced from a single sample in a study of blood T cell repertoires in COVID-19. Here immunoSEQ multiplex PCR was the method, and the copy in TCRdb shows in-frame clones only, minus some. Here the sample spans some 530,000 clones, 75% to 90% being singletons. The sequenced material came from PBMCs or T cells enriched from blood (not recorded which). These receptors all come from a woman aged 60-75 years who had recovered from COVID-19.

The V gene is TRBV19, the J gene TRBJ2-3, with D perhaps TRBD2 (7 bases). This CDR3 comprises 15 residues. V shed 1 base and J shed 6 bases, with 14 bases lying between them. Germline-derived CDR1 and CDR2 are LNHDA and SQIVND (reference sequence). The CDR3 loop is CASSIVRGRGDTQYF. The CDR3 DNA is TGTGCCAGTAGTATAGTAAGGGGGAGGGGGGATACGCAGTATTTT.

The gene calls are TRBV4-1 and TRBJ1-4; D remains unclear. CDR3 length: 16 amino acids. Trimming shortened V by 0 bases and J by 7 bases, and 15 bases separated the two germline ends. CDR1 and CDR2 from the germline V gene are MGHRA and YSYEKL. CDR3 coding DNA: TGCGCCAGCAGCCAAGATACGGGAGGCCGGAGTGAAAAACTGTTTTTT. It codes for CASSQDTGGRSEKLFF.

The chain carries TRBV19 and TRBJ1-5; D perhaps matches TRBD1 (6 bases). This CDR3 spans 14 amino acids. Germline V gene data show CDR1 as LNHDA and CDR2 as SQIVND (reference sequence). The V end lost 6 bases, the J end lost 6 bases, and 15 bases lay between the germline ends. The CDR3 bases are TGTGCCAGTAGGGCAGGGGCTATCGGTCAGCCCCAGCATTTT. As protein: CASRAGAIGQPQHF.

The chain joins TRBV2 to TRBJ2-3, with TRBD1 matching 10 bases. Losses at the gene ends were 2 bases for V and 4 bases for J; bases not matched to a gene: 6. From germline, CDR1 is SNHLY and CDR2 FYNNEI. The CDR3 is made up of 16 amino acids. CDR3 in amino acids: CASSEIDRGRADTQYF. The CDR3 nucleotides are TGTGCCAGCAGTGAAATAGACAGGGGGCGGGCAGATACGCAGTATTTT.

The V call is TRBV6-5, the J call TRBJ2-5; 11 bases are a match to TRBD2. In germline, CDR1 is MNHEY, CDR2 SVGAGI. The V gene end was trimmed by 7 bases and the J gene end by 7 bases; junction bases not matched to a gene: 11. The CDR3 length is 15 residues. The CDR3 spells CASKELAGATGTQYF. In DNA form, the CDR3 reads TGTGCCAGCAAGGAACTAGCGGGGGCGACCGGGACCCAGTACTTC.

This clone was picked up one time. The gene calls are TRBV7-6 and TRBJ2-7, with 15 bases lining up with TRBD2. The CDR3 is 17 amino acids. Germline CDR1 and CDR2: SGHVS and FNYEAQ. J lost 0 bases, V lost 4 bases, and 4 bases had no gene match. The CDR3 spells CASSWGTSGGYSYEQYF. For the CDR3, the DNA is TGTGCCAGCAGCTGGGGGACTAGCGGGGGGTACTCCTACGAGCAGTACTTC.

V gene TRBV10-3 combines with J gene TRBJ2-3; no definite D call. CDR3 length: 13 residues. Germline assignment: CDR1 ENHRY and CDR2 SYGVKD. Trimming took 6 bases from V and 0 from J, leaving 7 bases between them. CDR3 protein: CAIRVQSTDTQYF. CDR3 sequence (DNA): TGTGCCATCAGGGTACAAAGCACAGATACGCAGTATTTT.

The gene calls are TRBV28 and TRBJ2-7; TRBD1 matches 9 bases. V lost 7 bases and J lost 3; bases outside the gene matches: 1. The CDR3 spans 12 residues. Germline V CDR1 and CDR2: MDHEN, SYDVKM. The CDR3 DNA reads as TGTGCCAGCACGACAGGGGGCTACGAGCAGTACGTC. Translating gives CASTTGGYEQYV.

This rearrangement joins TRBV27 to TRBJ1-2, with a weak D call TRBD1 (5 bases). V was pared by 5 bases and J by 8 bases, with 15 bases between. The CDR3 spans 13 residues. CDR1 is MNHEY, CDR2 SMNVEV, per germline (reference sequence). CDR3 region: CASSLRGDLGYTF. For the CDR3, the DNA is TGTGCCAGCAGTCTCCGGGGGGACTTGGGCTACACCTTC.

V usage is TRBV18 and J usage is TRBJ1-4; the match to TRBD1 covers 7 bases. The V and J ends lost 3 bases and 5 bases, in that order; junction bases with no gene match: 3. The CDR3 length is 14 residues. Germline V gene data show CDR1 as KGHSH and CDR2 as LQKENI. The CDR3 here is CASSPGQQNEKLFF. CDR3 DNA: TGTGCCAGCTCACCGGGACAGCAAAATGAAAAACTGTTTTTT. Based on the CDR3 plus reference TRBV18 and TRBJ1-4, the full variable domain is NAGVMQNPRHLVRRRGQEARLRCSPMKGHSHVYWYRQLPEEGLKFMVYLQKENIIDESGMPKERFSAEFPKEGPSILRIQQVVRGDSAAYFCASSPGQQNEKLFFGSGTQLSVL.

This clone was observed a few times. Other DNA sequences in this sample translate to the same CDR3. The chain recombines TRBV5-6 with TRBJ2-3, with D possibly being TRBD1 (5 bases). Between the trimmed V and J ends, which lost 0 bases and 3 bases, there was a span of 14 bases. This CDR3 has 16 amino acids. Per the germline V gene, CDR1 is SGHDT and CDR2 is YYEEEE. The CDR3 sequence: CASSLVSGSGTDTQYF. The CDR3 bases are TGTGCCAGCAGCTTGGTTTCAGGATCAGGGACAGATACGCAGTATTTT.